The 19 T cell receptor beta chains presented below share a single source sample, sequenced in a study of OX40 agonist ivuxolimab in advanced cancers. Clones were sequenced by immunoSEQ multiplex PCR, and TCRdb holds only the in-frame ones, with some missing. This sample has fewer than 65,000 clones, with 70% to 90% found just once. The sequencing here drew on CD4+ or CD8+ T cells sorted from blood, taken in a trial of the OX40 agonist ivuxolimab. These receptors all stem from an adult with an advanced solid tumor such as melanoma, head and neck, liver or kidney cancer.

This clone is a singleton in its sample. This rearrangement joins TRBV5-1 to TRBJ1-3, with D perhaps TRBD1 (6 bases). The length of the CDR3 is 14 residues. V dropped 1 base and J dropped 2 bases, with 7 bases sitting between them. Looked up from germline, CDR1 is SGHRS and CDR2 is YFSETQ. In nucleotides, the CDR3 is TGCGCCAGCAGCTTGTGGGACACTGGAAACACCATATATTTT. Its protein product is CASSLWDTGNTIYF.

The V gene is TRBV6-6, the J gene TRBJ2-1; perhaps TRBD2 as D (6 bases). CDR3 length: 13 amino acids. V gave up 7 bases and J gave up 2 bases, with 9 bases separating them. The V gene's germline CDR1 is MNHNY and CDR2 SVGAGI (reference sequence). The CDR3 DNA reads TGTGCCAGCATTAGCGGAGCCTACAATGAGCAGTTCTTC. Its translation is CASISGAYNEQFF.

The J gene is TRBJ1-6, the V gene TRBV6-1; D gene uncertain. The germline V and J ends were trimmed by 1 base and 5 bases, with 12 bases remaining between them. Germline V gene sequence: CDR1 MNHNS, CDR2 SASEGT. CDR3 length: 16 residues. CDR3 amino acids: CASSEGGGRDNSPLHF. CDR3 bases: TGTGCCAGCAGTGAAGGAGGCGGGAGAGATAATTCACCCCTCCACTTT.

The chain couples TRBV6-5 to TRBJ1-5; D is possibly TRBD1 (5 bases). V was cut by 5 bases and J by 0 bases, with 11 bases left in between. CDR3 size: 15 residues. Germline V gene sequence: CDR1 MNHEY, CDR2 SVGAGI. CDR3 sequence (DNA): TGTGCCAGCAGTCCGACAGCGGATAGCAATCAGCCCCAGCATTTT. It encodes CASSPTADSNQPQHF.

The gene calls are TRBV11-2 and TRBJ2-7; 11 nucleotides align to TRBD1. The CDR3 spans 15 residues. After removal of 1 base from V and 7 bases from J, the junction contained 6 bases not matched to a gene. The germline V gene encodes CDR1 SGHAT and CDR2 FQNNGV. The CDR3 loop is CASSLGGQGAKEQYF. The CDR3 nucleotides are TGTGCCAGCAGCTTAGGAGGACAGGGGGCTAAAGAGCAGTACTTC.

The rearrangement links TRBV30 to TRBJ2-7; D remains unclear. CDR3 length equals 14 residues. Germline V gene sequence: CDR1 GTSNPN, CDR2 SVGIG (reference sequence). V lost 4 bases, J lost 2 bases, and 15 bases lay in between. The chain's CDR3 is CAWKVAGRTYEQYF. The CDR3 DNA is TGTGCCTGGAAGGTGGCAGGTCGTACCTACGAGCAGTACTTC.

The chain couples TRBV7-9 to TRBJ1-5; weak D call: TRBD1 (5 bases). The CDR3 has 15 residues. CDR1 and CDR2 from the germline V gene are SEHNR and FQNEAQ (reference sequence). V was trimmed by 3 bases and J by 0 bases, leaving 9 bases between them. The CDR3 nucleotides are TGTGCCAGCAGCTTGTCGGGGGATAGCAATCAGCCCCAGCATTTT. This encodes CASSLSGDSNQPQHF.

This clone was observed a handful of times. The V call is TRBV6-5, the J call TRBJ2-2, with a possible D match to TRBD2 (5 bases). CDR1 and CDR2 from the germline V gene are MNHEY and SVGAGI. The V and J ends lost 2 bases and 0 bases respectively, with 7 bases between them. The CDR3 has 15 residues. The DNA of the CDR3 is TGTGCCAGCAGTTACCGGGGTGCGAACACCGGGGAGCTGTTTTTT. Amino acids: CASSYRGANTGELFF.

As DNA, the CDR3 is TGCGCCAGCAGCCAAGAAGGGGACAGGAGAAACGAAAAACTGTTTTTT. Encoded protein: CASSQEGDRRNEKLFF. This chain links TRBV4-1 with TRBJ1-4, with 8 bases lining up with TRBD1. The CDR3 runs to 16 residues. CDR1 MGHRA and CDR2 YSYEKL come from the germline V gene. With 0 bases clipped from V and 8 bases from J, the junction kept 8 bases outside the gene matches.

CDR3 region: CASSLAPRAGSGGYTF. Written as DNA, the CDR3 is TGTGCCAGCAGCTTGGCGCCCAGGGCCGGGTCGGGAGGCTACACCTTC. The J gene is TRBJ1-2, the V gene TRBV7-2; D possibly corresponds to TRBD1 (5 bases). Germline CDR1 and CDR2: SGHTA and FQGNSA. This CDR3 has 16 amino acids. The V end lost 3 bases, the J end lost 8 bases, and 22 bases lay between the germline ends.

This rearrangement joins TRBV4-1 to TRBJ1-5; D is uncertain. Trimming shortened V by 1 base and J by 0 bases, and 4 bases separated the two germline ends. In germline, CDR1 is MGHRA, CDR2 YSYEKL. The CDR3 loop spans 14 amino acids. CDR3 bases: TGCGCCAGCAGCCAAGTAACTAGCAATCAGCCCCAGCATTTT. This sequence encodes CASSQVTSNQPQHF.

V is TRBV27 and J is TRBJ2-7; 8 nucleotides line up with TRBD1. The V segment lost 2 bases and the J segment 3 bases; nucleotides outside the gene matches: 6. Germline CDR1 and CDR2: MNHEY and SMNVEV (reference sequence). The CDR3 totals 15 residues. CDR3 coding DNA: TGTGCCAGCAGTTTAAAAAGGACAGGGCACTACGAGCAGTACTTC. Its translation: CASSLKRTGHYEQYF.

This chain connects TRBV25-1 to TRBJ1-2; D call uncertain. Between the trimmed V and J ends, which lost 3 bases and 5 bases, there was a span of 7 bases. The CDR3 loop spans 12 amino acids. Germline assignment: CDR1 MGHDK and CDR2 SYGVNS. The CDR3 protein is CASSDSGYGYTF. The DNA for the CDR3 is TGTGCCAGCAGTGATTCGGGGTATGGCTACACCTTC.

This chain connects TRBV5-1 to TRBJ1-1; 9 bases line up with TRBD1. The germline CDR1 and CDR2 sequences are SGHRS and YFSETQ. The CDR3 is 15 residues long. The ends lost 0 bases at V and 6 bases at J; junction bases unmatched: 6. The CDR3 here is CASSLDVQGAAEAFF. DNA of the CDR3: TGCGCCAGCAGCTTGGATGTACAGGGGGCCGCTGAAGCTTTCTTT.

This chain joins TRBV29-1 and TRBJ1-4; TRBD1 matches 9 bases. J was trimmed by 7 bases and V by 6 bases; bases with no gene match: 9. This CDR3 contains 14 residues. CDR1 is SQVTM and CDR2 is ANQGSEA in the germline V gene. The CDR3 DNA reads as TGCAGCGTGGCTCCGGGACAGGGTAGTGAAAAACTGTTTTTT. This encodes CSVAPGQGSEKLFF.

V gene TRBV6-6 combines with J gene TRBJ2-5, with 11 bases fitting TRBD1. The CDR3 runs 16 residues. Germline V gene lookup returns CDR1 MNHNY and CDR2 SVGAGI (reference sequence). With 5 bases clipped from V and 4 bases from J, the junction kept 9 bases outside the gene matches. The CDR3 spells CASSPVSGQGGETQYF. Written as DNA, the CDR3 is TGTGCCAGCAGTCCCGTCTCGGGACAGGGGGGAGAGACCCAGTACTTC.

This sequence joins TRBV5-8 and TRBJ1-4; 8 nucleotides align to TRBD1. V was clipped by 2 bases and J by 4 bases; unmatched bases: 4. Germline CDR1 is SGHTS and CDR2 is YDEGEE. CDR3 length equals 15 residues. Here the CDR3 reads CASSFRGRNNEKLFF. DNA of the CDR3: TGTGCCAGCAGCTTCAGGGGGCGCAATAATGAAAAACTGTTTTTT.

The J gene is TRBJ1-2, the V gene TRBV6-6; no clear D. This CDR3 region has 14 residues. The germline CDR1 and CDR2 sequences are MNHNY and SVGAGI (reference sequence). Between the trimmed V and J ends, which lost 0 bases and 1 base, there was a span of 6 bases. The CDR3 DNA follows: TGTGCCAGCAGTTACTCGGCGGATAACTATGGCTACACCTTC. This codes for CASSYSADNYGYTF.

The genes are TRBV6-1 and TRBJ1-4; TRBD1 aligns across 8 bases. The V segment lost 4 bases and the J segment 3 bases; nucleotides outside the gene matches: 4. The CDR3 totals 15 residues. From germline, CDR1 is MNHNS and CDR2 SASEGT. Here the CDR3 DNA reads TGTGCCAGCAGTGGAGACAGGGGACCTAATGAAAAACTGTTTTTT. This codes for CASSGDRGPNEKLFF.